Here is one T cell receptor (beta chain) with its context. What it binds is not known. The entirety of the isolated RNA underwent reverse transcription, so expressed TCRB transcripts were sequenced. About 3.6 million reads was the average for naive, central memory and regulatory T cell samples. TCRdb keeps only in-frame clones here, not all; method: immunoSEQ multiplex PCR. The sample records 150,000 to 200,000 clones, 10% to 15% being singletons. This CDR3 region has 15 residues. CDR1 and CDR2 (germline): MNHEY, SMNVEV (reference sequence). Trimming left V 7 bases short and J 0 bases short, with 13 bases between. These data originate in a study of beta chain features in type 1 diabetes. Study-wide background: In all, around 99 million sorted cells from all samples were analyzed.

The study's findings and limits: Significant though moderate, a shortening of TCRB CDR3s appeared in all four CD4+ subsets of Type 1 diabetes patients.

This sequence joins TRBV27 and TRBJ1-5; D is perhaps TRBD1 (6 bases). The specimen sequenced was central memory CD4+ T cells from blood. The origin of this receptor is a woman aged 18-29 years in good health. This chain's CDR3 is CASTLQGNSNQPQHF. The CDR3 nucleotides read TGTGCCAGCACCTTACAGGGAAATAGCAATCAGCCCCAGCATTTT.